These 13 T cell receptor beta chains were sequenced from one sample in a study of T-cell reconstitution after alpha-beta-depleted transplantation in children (TCRdb year 2016). The library was obtained by PCR. Sequencing instrument: Illumina HiSeq 2500. TCR library preparation used molecular barcoding, with unique molecular identifiers applied to normalize quantification of the TCRbeta repertoire. The public reads were reprocessed in TCRdb via fastp at Q25 and MiXCR, keeping in-frame beta chains. Every CDR3 protein is listed once, alongside the most common genes and DNA of its rows. In all, the sample holds over 200,000 distinct CDR3 sequences, and roughly a tenth of those were seen once. Of the sample, roughly 30% is held by the ten largest clones. What the treatment or condition label conveys for this sample: allogeneic hematopoietic cell transplantation with graft depleted of TCRalphabeta T cells and CD19 B cells.

Specimen: PBMCs, collected before TCRalphabeta/CD19-depleted stem cell transplant. All receptors derive from a child younger than two with acute myeloid leukemia, due to receive a stem cell transplant.

Many counts were recorded for this clonotype. The V call is TRBV20-1, the J call TRBJ1-5; D is undetermined. This CDR3 is 13 amino acids long. Germline V CDR1 and CDR2: DFQATT, SNEGSKA (reference sequence). V was shortened by 2 bases and J by 3 bases, with 8 bases between the two germline ends. The CDR3 protein is CSARPGDNQPQHF. In DNA, the CDR3 is TGCAGTGCTAGACCCGGGGACAATCAGCCCCAGCATTTT.

This clonotype was observed many times. This chain links TRBV25-1 with TRBJ1-1; TRBD1 aligns across 9 bases. The CDR3 runs to 14 residues. Germline values: CDR1 MGHDK, CDR2 SYGVNS. The junction had 9 bases not matched to a gene; V was cut back by 6 bases and J by 7 bases. CDR3 DNA: TGTGCCAGCAGGTCCTCGGGACAGGGAAATGAAGCTTTCTTT. Encoded protein: CASRSSGQGNEAFF.

Ten or more counts support this clonotype. This chain uses TRBV12-3 or TRBV12-4 with TRBJ2-5; 15 positions match TRBD2. The V segment lost 5 bases and the J segment 4 bases; nucleotides outside the gene matches: 2. This CDR3 contains 15 residues. The DNA for the CDR3 is TGTGCCAGCAGTGTGGGACTAGCGGGGGGAGAGACCCAGTACTTC. This encodes CASSVGLAGGETQYF.

The table lists this clonotype with many counts. The rearrangement joins TRBV5-1 to TRBJ2-6; D gene unclear. This CDR3 comprises 15 residues. Looked up from germline, CDR1 is SGHRS and CDR2 is YFSETQ. The V gene lost 0 bases and the J gene lost 1 base, with 5 bases spanning the gap. CDR3: CASSLVGSGANVLTF. The CDR3 DNA sequence: TGCGCCAGCAGCTTGGTGGGTTCTGGGGCCAACGTCCTGACTTTC.

At least ten counts were recorded for this clonotype. The J gene is TRBJ2-7, the V gene TRBV20-1; 13 nucleotides line up with TRBD2. The ends lost 3 bases at V and 6 bases at J; junction bases unmatched: 2. The CDR3 is 13 amino acids. Germline CDR1 reads DFQATT; CDR2 reads SNEGSKA (reference sequence). The CDR3 reads CSARRTSGGEQYF. In nucleotides, the CDR3 is TGCAGTGCTAGGAGGACTAGCGGGGGCGAGCAGTACTTC.

This clonotype came up once. This may stem from a read error, because a much larger clone lies one nucleotide away. The gene calls are TRBV12-3 or TRBV12-4 and TRBJ2-7, with D possibly matching TRBD1 (5 bases). The CDR3 totals 12 residues. Written as DNA, the CDR3 is TGTGCCATCAGTTCCTCAGGGAAGGAGCAGTACTTC. This gives the protein CAISSSGKEQYF.

This clonotype has only a few counts. V gene TRBV10-2 combines with J gene TRBJ2-2; 11 bases match TRBD2. Germline V gives CDR1 WSHSY, CDR2 SAAADI. V lost 4 bases to trimming and J lost 7 bases; unmatched junction nucleotides: 5. The CDR3 runs 15 residues. The CDR3: CASSVLAGVGGELFF. Here the CDR3 DNA reads TGCGCCAGCAGTGTACTAGCGGGAGTGGGCGGGGAGCTGTTTTTT.

In this sample, this clonotype turned up many times. The chain recombines TRBV20-1 with TRBJ1-1, with a possible D match to TRBD1 (5 bases). Germline V lookup: CDR1 DFQATT, CDR2 SNEGSKA (reference sequence). The ends were cut back, 3 bases at V and 4 bases at J, with 9 bases in the middle. There are 12 residues in the CDR3. The DNA of the CDR3 is TGCAGTGCTAGGGGGGTCGGCACTGAAGCTTTCTTT. Translated, it gives CSARGVGTEAFF.

This clonotype was seen ten or more times. This sequence joins TRBV12-3 or TRBV12-4 and TRBJ2-7, with 9 bases that match TRBD2. The CDR3 runs 18 residues. Unmatched junction bases numbered 17, after V lost 5 bases and J lost 3 bases. This chain's CDR3 is CASSPTGTSTRLGYEQYF. The CDR3 DNA is TGTGCCAGCAGTCCCACCGGGACTAGCACACGTCTGGGCTACGAGCAGTACTTC.

This clonotype was found many times. The chain couples TRBV7-9 to TRBJ2-1, with D maybe TRBD1 (6 bases). The V end lost 5 bases, the J end lost 0 bases, and 11 bases lay between the germline ends. The germline V gene encodes CDR1 SEHNR and CDR2 FQNEAQ (reference sequence). CDR3 size: 15 residues. The CDR3 spells CASSQRDNSYNEQFF. The CDR3 nucleotides are TGTGCCAGCAGCCAGAGGGACAACTCCTACAATGAGCAGTTCTTC.

This clonotype was detected ten times or more. The chain links TRBV2 to TRBJ2-1; 7 bases map to TRBD1. After removal of 6 bases from V and 8 bases from J, the junction contained 4 bases not matched to a gene. The CDR3 has 12 amino acids. Germline lookup yields CDR1 SNHLY and CDR2 FYNNEI. The CDR3 loop is CASRNRGYEQFF. In DNA form, the CDR3 reads TGTGCCAGCAGAAACAGGGGATATGAGCAGTTCTTC.

This clonotype has at least ten counts. The genes are TRBV20-1 and TRBJ2-7; 8 nucleotides align to TRBD2. The CDR3 is 15 amino acids. Losses at the gene ends were 2 bases for V and 3 bases for J; bases not matched to a gene: 9. The germline V gene encodes CDR1 DFQATT and CDR2 SNEGSKA (reference sequence). In nucleotides, the CDR3 is TGCAGTGCTAGACCCCGGGGGCGGGAGGTCTACGAGCAGTACTTC. This translates into CSARPRGREVYEQYF.

This clonotype was seen at least ten times. The chain recombines TRBV12-3 or TRBV12-4 with TRBJ1-5; 8 nucleotides agree with TRBD1. The V and J ends lost 5 bases and 5 bases, in that order; junction bases with no gene match: 5. The CDR3 length is 14 residues. CDR3 residues: CASSISGGDQPQHF. CDR3 DNA: TGTGCCAGCAGTATATCAGGGGGCGATCAGCCCCAGCATTTT.